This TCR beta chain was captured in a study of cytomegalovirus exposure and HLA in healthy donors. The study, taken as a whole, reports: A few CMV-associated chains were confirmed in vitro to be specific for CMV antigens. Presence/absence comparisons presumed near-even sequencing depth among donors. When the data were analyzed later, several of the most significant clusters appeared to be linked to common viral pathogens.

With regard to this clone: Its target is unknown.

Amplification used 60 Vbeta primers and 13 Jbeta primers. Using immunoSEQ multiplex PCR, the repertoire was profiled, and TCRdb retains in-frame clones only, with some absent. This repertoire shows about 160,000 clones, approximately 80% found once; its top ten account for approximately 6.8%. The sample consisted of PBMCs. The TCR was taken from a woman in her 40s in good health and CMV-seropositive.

CDR3 DNA sequence: TGCGCCAGCAGCCAAGTGACAGGGTCCGACTATGGCTACACCTTC. The encoded protein is CASSQVTGSDYGYTF. The chain is built from TRBV4-3 and TRBJ1-2; 7 positions match TRBD1. The CDR3 runs 15 residues. V was pared by 1 base and J by 3 bases, with 5 bases of the junction left unmatched. The V gene's germline CDR1 is LGHNA and CDR2 YSLEER.